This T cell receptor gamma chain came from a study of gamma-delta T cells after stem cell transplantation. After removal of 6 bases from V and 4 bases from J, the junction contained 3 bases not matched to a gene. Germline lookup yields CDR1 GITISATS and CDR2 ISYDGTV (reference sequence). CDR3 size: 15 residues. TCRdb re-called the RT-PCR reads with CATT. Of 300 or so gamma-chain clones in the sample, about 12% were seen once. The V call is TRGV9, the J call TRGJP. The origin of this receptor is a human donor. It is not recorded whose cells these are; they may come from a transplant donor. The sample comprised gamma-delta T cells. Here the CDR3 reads CALWFQELGKKIKVF. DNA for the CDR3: TGTGCCTTGTGGTTCCAAGAGTTGGGCAAAAAAATCAAGGTATTT.